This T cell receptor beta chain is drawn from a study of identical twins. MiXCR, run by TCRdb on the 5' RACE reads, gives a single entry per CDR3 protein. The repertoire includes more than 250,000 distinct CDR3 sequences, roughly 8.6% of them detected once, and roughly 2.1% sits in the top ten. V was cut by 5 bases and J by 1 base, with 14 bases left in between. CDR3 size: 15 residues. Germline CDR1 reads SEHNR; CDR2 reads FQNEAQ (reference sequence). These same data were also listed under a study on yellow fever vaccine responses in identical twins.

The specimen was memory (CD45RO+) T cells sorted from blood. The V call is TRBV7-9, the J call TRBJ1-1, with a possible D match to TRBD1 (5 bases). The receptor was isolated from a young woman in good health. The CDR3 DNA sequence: TGTGCCAGCAGCCGAACTAGGGACGAGAACACTGAAGCTTTCTTT. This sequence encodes CASSRTRDENTEAFF.